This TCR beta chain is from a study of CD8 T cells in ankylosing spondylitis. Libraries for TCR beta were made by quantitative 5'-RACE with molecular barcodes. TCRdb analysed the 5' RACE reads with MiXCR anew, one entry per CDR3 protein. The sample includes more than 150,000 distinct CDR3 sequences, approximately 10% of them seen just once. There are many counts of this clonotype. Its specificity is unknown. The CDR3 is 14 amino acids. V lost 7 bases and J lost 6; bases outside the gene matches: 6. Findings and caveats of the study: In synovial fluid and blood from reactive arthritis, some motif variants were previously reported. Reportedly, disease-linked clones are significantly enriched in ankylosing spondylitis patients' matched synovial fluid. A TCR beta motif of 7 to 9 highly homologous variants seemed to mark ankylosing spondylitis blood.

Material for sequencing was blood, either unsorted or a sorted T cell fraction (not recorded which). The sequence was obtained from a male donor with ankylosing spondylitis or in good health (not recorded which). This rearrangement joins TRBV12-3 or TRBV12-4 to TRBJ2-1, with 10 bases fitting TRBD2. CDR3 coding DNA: TGTGCCAGCACCCCTAGCGGGAGAGTCAATGAGCAGTTCTTC. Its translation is CASTPSGRVNEQFF.